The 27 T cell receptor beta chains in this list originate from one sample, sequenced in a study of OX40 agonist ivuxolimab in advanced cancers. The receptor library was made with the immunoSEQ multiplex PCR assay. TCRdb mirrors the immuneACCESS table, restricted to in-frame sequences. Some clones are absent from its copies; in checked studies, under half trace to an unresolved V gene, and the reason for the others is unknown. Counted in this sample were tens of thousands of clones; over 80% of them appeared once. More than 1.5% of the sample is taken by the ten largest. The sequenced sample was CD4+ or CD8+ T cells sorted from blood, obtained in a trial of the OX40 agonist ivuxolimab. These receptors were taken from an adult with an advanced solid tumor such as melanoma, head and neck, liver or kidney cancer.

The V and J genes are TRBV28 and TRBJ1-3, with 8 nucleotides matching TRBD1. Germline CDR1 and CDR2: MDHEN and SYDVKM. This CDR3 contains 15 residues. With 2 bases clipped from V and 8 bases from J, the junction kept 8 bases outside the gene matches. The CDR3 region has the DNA TGTGCCAGCAGTTTAAGGACAGGGAGGTCAGACACCATATATTTT. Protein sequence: CASSLRTGRSDTIYF. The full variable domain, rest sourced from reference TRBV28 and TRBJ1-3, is DVKVTQSSRYLVKRTGEKVFLECVQDMDHENMFWYRQDPGLGLRLIYFSYDVKMKEKGDIPEGYSVSREKKERFSLILESASTNQTSMYLCASSLRTGRSDTIYFGEGSWLTVV.

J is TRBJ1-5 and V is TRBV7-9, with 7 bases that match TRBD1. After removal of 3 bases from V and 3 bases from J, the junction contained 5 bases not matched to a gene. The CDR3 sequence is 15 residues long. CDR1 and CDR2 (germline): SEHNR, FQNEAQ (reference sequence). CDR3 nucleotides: TGTGCCAGCAGCTTCGGCACAGGGGTCAATCAGCCCCAGCATTTT. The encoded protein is CASSFGTGVNQPQHF.

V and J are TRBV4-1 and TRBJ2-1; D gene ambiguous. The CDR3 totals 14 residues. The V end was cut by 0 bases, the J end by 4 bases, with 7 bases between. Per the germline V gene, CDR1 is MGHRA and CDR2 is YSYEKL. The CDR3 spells CASSQDKAYNEQFF. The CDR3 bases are TGCGCCAGCAGCCAAGACAAGGCATACAATGAGCAGTTCTTC.

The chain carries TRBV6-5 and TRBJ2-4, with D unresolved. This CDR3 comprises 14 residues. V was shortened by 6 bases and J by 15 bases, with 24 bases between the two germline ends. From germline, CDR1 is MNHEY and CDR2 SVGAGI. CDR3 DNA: TGTGCCAGCAGCCCAGGACCCAAACCCCCGATGTCGTACTTC. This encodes CASSPGPKPPMSYF.

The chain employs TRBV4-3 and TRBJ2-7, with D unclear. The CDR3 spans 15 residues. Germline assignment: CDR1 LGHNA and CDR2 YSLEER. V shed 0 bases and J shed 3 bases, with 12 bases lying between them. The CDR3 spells CASSQELNYHYEQYF. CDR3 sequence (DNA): TGCGCCAGCAGCCAAGAATTGAACTACCACTACGAGCAGTACTTC.

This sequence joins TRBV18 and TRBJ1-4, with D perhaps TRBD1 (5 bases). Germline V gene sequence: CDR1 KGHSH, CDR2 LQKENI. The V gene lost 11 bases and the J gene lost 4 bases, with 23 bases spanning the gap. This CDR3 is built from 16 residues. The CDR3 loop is CARAQGGRGVNEKLFF. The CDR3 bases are TGTGCCCGAGCTCAGGGAGGGCGCGGGGTTAATGAAAAACTGTTTTTT.

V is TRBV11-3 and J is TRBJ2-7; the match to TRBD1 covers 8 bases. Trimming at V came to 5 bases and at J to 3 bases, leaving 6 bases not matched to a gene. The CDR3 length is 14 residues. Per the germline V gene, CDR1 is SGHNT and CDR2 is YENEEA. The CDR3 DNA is TGTGCCAGCAGCCACACCGGACAGGGCTACGAGCAGTACTTC. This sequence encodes CASSHTGQGYEQYF.

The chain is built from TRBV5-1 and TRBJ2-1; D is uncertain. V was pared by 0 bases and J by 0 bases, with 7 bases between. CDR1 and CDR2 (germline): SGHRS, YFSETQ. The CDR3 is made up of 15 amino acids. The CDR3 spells CASSLEGLSYNEQFF. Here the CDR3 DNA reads TGCGCCAGCAGCTTGGAAGGGCTCTCCTACAATGAGCAGTTCTTC.

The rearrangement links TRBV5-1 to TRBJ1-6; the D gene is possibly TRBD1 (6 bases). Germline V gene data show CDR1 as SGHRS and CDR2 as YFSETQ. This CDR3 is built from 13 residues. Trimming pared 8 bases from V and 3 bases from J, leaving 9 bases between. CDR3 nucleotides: TGCGCCAGGGACAGCTACTATAATTCACCCCTCCACTTT. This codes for CARDSYYNSPLHF. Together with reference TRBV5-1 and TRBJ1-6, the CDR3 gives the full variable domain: KAGVTQTPRYLIKTRGQQVTLSCSPISGHRSVSWYQQTPGQGLQFLFEYFSETQRNKGNFPGRFSGRQFSNSRSEMNVSTLELGDSALYLCARDSYYNSPLHFGNGTRLTVT.

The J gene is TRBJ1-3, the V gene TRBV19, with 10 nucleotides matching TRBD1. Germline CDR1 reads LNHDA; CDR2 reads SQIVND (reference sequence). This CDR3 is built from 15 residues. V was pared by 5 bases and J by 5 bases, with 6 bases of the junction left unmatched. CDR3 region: CASSGTGEGRNTIYF. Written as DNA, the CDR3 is TGTGCCAGTAGTGGGACAGGGGAAGGAAGAAACACCATATATTTT.

The CDR3 region has the DNA TGCGCCAGCAGTGTTATCGTCCCCGGGGAGCTGTTTTTT. This encodes CASSVIVPGELFF. The gene calls are TRBV10-1 and TRBJ2-2; D uncertain. This CDR3 is built from 13 residues. The ends were cut back, 4 bases at V and 6 bases at J, with 9 bases in the middle. Germline lookup yields CDR1 WNHNN and CDR2 SYGVQD (reference sequence).

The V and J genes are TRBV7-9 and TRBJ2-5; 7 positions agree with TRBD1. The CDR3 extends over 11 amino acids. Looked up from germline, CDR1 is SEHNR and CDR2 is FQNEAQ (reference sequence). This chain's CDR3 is CGGQFQETQYF. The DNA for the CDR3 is TGTGGGGGACAGTTCCAAGAGACCCAGTACTTC.

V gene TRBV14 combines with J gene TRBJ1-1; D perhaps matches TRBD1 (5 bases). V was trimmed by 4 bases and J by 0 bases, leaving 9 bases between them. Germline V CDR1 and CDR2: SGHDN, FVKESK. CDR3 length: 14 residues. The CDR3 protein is CASSRPGMNTEAFF. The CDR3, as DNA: TGTGCCAGCAGCCGGCCAGGGATGAACACTGAAGCTTTCTTT.

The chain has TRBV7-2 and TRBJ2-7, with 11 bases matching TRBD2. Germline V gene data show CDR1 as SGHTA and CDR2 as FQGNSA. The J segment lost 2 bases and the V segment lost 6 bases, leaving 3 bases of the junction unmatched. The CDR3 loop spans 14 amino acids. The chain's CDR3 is CASSSSGRTYEQYF. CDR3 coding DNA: TGTGCCAGCAGTTCTAGCGGGAGGACCTACGAGCAGTACTTC.

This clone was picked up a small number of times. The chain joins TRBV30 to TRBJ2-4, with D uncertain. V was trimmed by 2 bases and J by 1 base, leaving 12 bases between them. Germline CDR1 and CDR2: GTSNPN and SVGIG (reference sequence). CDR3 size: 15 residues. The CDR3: CAWSPPGSAKNIQYF. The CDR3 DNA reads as TGTGCCTGGAGTCCTCCGGGCTCTGCCAAAAACATTCAGTACTTC. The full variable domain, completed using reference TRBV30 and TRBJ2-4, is SQTIHQWPATLVQPVGSPLSLECTVEGTSNPNLYWYRQAAGRGLQLLFYSVGIGQISSEVPQNLSASRPQDRQFILSSKKLLLSDSGFYLCAWSPPGSAKNIQYFGAGTRLSVL.

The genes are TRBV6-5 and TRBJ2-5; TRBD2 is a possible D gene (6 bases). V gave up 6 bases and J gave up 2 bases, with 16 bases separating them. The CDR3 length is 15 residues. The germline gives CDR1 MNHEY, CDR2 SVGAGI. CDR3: CASSDQGREQETQYF. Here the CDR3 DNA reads TGTGCCAGCAGCGATCAGGGACGGGAGCAAGAGACCCAGTACTTC.

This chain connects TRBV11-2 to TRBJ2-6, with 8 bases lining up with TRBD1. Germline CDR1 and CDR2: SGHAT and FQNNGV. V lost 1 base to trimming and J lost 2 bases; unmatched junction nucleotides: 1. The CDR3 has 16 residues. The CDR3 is CASSLAGGAGANVLTF. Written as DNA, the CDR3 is TGTGCCAGCAGCTTAGCAGGGGGCGCTGGGGCCAACGTCCTGACTTTC. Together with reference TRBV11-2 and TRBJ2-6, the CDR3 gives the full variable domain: EAGVAQSPRYKIIEKRQSVAFWCNPISGHATLYWYQQILGQGPKLLIQFQNNGVVDDSQLPKDRFSAERLKGVDSTLKIQPAKLEDSAVYLCASSLAGGAGANVLTFGAGSRLTVL.

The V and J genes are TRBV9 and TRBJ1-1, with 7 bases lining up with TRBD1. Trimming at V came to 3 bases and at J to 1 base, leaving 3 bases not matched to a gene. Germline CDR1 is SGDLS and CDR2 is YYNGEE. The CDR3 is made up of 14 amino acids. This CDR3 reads CASSAGTANTEAFF. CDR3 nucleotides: TGTGCCAGCAGCGCCGGGACAGCGAACACTGAAGCTTTCTTT.

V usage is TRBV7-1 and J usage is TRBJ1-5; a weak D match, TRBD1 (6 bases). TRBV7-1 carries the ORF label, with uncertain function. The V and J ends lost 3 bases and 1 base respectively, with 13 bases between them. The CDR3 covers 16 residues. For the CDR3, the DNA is TGTGCCAGCAGCTCGCCCCGAGGGGGGAGCAATCAGCCCCAGCATTTT. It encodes CASSSPRGGSNQPQHF.

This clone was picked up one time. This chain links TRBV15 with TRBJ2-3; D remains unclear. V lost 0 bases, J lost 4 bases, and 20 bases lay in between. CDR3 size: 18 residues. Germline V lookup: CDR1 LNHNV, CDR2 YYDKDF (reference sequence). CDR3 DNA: TGTGCCACCAGCAGAGATGGTAATCTAGGCAGACTCGCAGATACGCAGTATTTT. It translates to CATSRDGNLGRLADTQYF.

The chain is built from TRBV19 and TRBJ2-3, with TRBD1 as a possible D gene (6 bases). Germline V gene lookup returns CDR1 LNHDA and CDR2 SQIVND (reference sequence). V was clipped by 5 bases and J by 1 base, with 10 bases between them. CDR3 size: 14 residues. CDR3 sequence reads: CASSPRQGTDTQYF. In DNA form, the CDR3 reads TGTGCCAGTAGTCCGAGACAGGGCACAGATACGCAGTATTTT.

CDR3 DNA sequence: TGTGCCAGCAGTTACGCCTCCGGACACCAGTCCCAAGAGACCCAGTACTTC. Translated: CASSYASGHQSQETQYF. The chain uses TRBV7-9 and TRBJ2-5; D possibly corresponds to TRBD1 (5 bases). Germline loops: CDR1 SEHNR, CDR2 FQNEAQ (reference sequence). The length of the CDR3 is 17 residues. V lost 6 bases to trimming and J lost 1 base, with 21 bases between them.

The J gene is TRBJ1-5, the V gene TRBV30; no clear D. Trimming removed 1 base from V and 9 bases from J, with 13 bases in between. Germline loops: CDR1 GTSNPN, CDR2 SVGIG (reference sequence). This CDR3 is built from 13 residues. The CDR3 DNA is TGTGCCTGGAGTGAGGAGGGTCTGGGGCCCCAGCATTTT. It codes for CAWSEEGLGPQHF. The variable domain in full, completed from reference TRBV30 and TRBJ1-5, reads SQTIHQWPATLVQPVGSPLSLECTVEGTSNPNLYWYRQAAGRGLQLLFYSVGIGQISSEVPQNLSASRPQDRQFILSSKKLLLSDSGFYLCAWSEEGLGPQHFGDGTRLSIL.

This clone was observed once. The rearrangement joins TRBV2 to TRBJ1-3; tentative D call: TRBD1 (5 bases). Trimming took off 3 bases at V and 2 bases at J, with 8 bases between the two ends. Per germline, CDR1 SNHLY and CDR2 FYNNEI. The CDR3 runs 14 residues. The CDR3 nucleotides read TGTGCCAGCAGTGACAGGGCGGCTGGAAACACCATATATTTT. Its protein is CASSDRAAGNTIYF.

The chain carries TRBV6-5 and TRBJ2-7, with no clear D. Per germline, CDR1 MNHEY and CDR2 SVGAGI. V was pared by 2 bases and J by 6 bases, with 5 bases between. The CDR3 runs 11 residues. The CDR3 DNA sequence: TGTGCCAGCAGTTACGGGGTCGAGCAGTACTTC. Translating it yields CASSYGVEQYF.

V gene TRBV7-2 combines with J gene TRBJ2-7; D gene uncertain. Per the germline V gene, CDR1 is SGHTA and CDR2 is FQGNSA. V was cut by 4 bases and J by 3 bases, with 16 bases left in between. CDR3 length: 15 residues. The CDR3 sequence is CASSSDRDRVYEQYF. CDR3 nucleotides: TGTGCCAGCAGCTCGGACCGTGACCGCGTCTACGAGCAGTACTTC.

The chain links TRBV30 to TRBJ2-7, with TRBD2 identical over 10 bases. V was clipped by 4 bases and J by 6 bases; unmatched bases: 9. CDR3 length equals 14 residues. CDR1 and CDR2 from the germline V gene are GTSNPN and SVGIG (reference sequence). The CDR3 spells CAWIGLAGAGEQYF. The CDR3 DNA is TGTGCCTGGATAGGGCTAGCGGGAGCCGGCGAGCAGTACTTC.